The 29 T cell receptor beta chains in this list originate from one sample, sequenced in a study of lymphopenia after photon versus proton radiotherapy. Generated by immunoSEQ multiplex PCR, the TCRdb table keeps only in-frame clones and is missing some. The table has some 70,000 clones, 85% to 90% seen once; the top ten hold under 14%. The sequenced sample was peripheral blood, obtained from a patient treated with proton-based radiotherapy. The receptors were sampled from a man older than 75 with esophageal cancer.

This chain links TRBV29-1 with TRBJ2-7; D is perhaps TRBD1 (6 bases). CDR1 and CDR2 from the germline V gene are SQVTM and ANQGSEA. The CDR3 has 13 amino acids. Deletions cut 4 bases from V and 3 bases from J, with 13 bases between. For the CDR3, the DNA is TGCAGCGTTGTAACCCAGGGGCTCTACGAGCAGTACTTC. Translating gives CSVVTQGLYEQYF.

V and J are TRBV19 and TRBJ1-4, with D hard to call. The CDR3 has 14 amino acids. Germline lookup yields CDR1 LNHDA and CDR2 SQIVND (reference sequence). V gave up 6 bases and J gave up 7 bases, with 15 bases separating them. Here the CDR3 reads CASRESMGTEKLFF. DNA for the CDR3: TGTGCCAGTAGAGAAAGTATGGGCACTGAAAAACTGTTTTTT.

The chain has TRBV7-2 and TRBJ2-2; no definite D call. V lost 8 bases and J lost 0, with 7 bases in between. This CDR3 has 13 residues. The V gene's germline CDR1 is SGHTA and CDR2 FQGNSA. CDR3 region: CASGPTNTGELFF. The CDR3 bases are TGTGCCAGCGGACCGACGAACACCGGGGAGCTGTTTTTT.

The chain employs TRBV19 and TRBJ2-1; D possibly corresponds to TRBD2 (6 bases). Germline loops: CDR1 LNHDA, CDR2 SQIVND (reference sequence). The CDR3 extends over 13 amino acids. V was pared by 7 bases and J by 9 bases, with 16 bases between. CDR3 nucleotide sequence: TGTGCCAGTATTCACACGGAGGGGTGTGAGCAGTTCTTC. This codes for CASIHTEGCEQFF.

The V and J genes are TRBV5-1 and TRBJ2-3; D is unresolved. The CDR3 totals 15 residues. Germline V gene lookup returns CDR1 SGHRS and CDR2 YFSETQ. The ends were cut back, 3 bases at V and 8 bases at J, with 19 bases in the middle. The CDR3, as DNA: TGCGCCAGCAGCTCAGGTGACGGAAAAAGTCTTACGCAGTATTTT. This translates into CASSSGDGKSLTQYF.

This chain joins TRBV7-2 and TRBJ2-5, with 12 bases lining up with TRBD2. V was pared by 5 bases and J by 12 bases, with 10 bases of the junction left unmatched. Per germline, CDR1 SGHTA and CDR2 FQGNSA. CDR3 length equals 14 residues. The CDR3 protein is CASSPGLAGPTKYF. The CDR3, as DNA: TGTGCCAGCAGCCCAGGACTAGCGGGGCCCACTAAGTACTTC.

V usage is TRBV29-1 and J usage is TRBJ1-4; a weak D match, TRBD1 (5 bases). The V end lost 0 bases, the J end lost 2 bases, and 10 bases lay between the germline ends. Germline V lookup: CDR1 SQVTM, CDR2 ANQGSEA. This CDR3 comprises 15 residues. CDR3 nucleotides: TGCAGCGTTGAAGATTGGGGGGGGACTAATGAAAAACTGTTTTTT. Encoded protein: CSVEDWGGTNEKLFF. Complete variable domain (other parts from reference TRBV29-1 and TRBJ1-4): SAVISQKPSRDICQRGTSLTIQCQVDSQVTMMFWYRQQPGQSLTLIATANQGSEATYESGFVIDKFPISRPNLTFSTLTVSNMSPEDSSIYLCSVEDWGGTNEKLFFGSGTQLSVL.

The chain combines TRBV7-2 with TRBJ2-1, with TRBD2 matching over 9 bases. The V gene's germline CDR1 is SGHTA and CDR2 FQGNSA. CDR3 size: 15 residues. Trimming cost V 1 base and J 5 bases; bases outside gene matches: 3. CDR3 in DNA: TGTGCCAGCAGCTTAGTGGCTAGCGGGGACAATGAGCAGTTCTTC. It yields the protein CASSLVASGDNEQFF.

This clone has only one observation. CDR3 coding DNA: TGTGCCAGCAGTTACCGGACAGGGGACTACGAGCAGTACTTC. Its translation is CASSYRTGDYEQYF. The chain employs TRBV27 and TRBJ2-7, with 9 positions matching TRBD1. From germline, CDR1 is MNHEY and CDR2 SMNVEV (reference sequence). CDR3 size: 14 residues. Unmatched junction bases numbered 4, after V lost 4 bases and J lost 3 bases.

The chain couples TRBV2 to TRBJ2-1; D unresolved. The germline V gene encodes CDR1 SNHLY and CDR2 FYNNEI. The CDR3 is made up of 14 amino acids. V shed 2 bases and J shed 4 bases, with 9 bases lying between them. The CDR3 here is CASSEWLPYNEQFF. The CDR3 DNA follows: TGTGCCAGCAGTGAATGGCTACCATACAATGAGCAGTTCTTC. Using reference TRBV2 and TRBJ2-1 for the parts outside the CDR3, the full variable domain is EPEVTQTPSHQVTQMGQEVILRCVPISNHLYFYWYRQILGQKVEFLVSFYNNEISEKSEIFDDQFSVERPDGSNFTLKIRSTKLEDSAMYFCASSEWLPYNEQFFGPGTRLTVL.

The CDR3: CASSPGWGGRTTGTQYF. In nucleotides, the CDR3 is TGTGCCAGCAGCCCCGGATGGGGCGGGAGGACCACAGGGACCCAGTACTTC. The chain joins TRBV11-3 to TRBJ2-5; 8 bases align to TRBD2. Trimming took 5 bases from V and 7 from J; bases not matched to a gene: 18. In germline, CDR1 is SGHNT, CDR2 YENEEA. This CDR3 contains 17 residues.

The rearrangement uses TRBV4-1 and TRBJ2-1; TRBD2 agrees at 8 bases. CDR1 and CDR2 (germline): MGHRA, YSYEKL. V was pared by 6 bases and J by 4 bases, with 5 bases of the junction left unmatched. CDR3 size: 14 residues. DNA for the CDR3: TGCGCCAGCAGACCCAGCGGGAGTTACAATGAGCAGTTCTTC. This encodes CASRPSGSYNEQFF.

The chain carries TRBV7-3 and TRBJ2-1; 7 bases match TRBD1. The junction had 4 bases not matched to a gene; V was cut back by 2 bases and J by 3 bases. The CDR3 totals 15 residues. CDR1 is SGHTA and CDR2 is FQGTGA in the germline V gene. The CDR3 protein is CASSLPGTVYNEQFF. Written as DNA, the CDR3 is TGTGCCAGCAGCTTACCCGGGACAGTCTACAATGAGCAGTTCTTC.

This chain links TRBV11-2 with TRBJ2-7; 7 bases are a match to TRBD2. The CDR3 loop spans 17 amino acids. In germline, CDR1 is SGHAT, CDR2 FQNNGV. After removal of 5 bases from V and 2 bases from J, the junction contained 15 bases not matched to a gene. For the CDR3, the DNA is TGTGCCAGCAGCATCCTAGCGGAGGTCACGTCTGCCTACGAGCAGTACTTC. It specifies CASSILAEVTSAYEQYF.

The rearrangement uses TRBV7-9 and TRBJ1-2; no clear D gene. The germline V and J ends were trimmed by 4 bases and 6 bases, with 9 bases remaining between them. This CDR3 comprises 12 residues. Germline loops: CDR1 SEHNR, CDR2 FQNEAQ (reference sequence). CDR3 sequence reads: CASSSRRNGYTF. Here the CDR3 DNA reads TGTGCCAGCAGCTCACGAAGGAATGGCTACACCTTC.

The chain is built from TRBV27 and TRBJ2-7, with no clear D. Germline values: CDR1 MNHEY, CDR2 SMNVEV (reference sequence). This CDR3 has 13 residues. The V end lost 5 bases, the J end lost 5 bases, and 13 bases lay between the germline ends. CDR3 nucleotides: TGTGCCAGCAGTCGGAAGCTTGGCGACGAGCAGTACTTC. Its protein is CASSRKLGDEQYF.

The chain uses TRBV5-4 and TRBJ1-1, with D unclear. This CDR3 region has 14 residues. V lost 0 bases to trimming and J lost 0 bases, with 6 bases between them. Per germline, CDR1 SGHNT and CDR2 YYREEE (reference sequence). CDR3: CASSLGQMNTEAFF. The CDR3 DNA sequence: TGTGCCAGCAGCTTGGGGCAGATGAACACTGAAGCTTTCTTT. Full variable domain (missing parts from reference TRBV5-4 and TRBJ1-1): ETGVTQSPTHLIKTRGQQVTLRCSSQSGHNTVSWYQQALGQGPQFIFQYYREEENGRGNFPPRFSGLQFPNYSSELNVNALELDDSALYLCASSLGQMNTEAFFGQGTRLTVV.

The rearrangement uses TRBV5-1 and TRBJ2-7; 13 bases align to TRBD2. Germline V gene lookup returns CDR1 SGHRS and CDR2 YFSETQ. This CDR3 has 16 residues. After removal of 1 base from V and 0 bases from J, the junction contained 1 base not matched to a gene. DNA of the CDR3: TGCGCCAGCAGCTTGACTAGCGGGGGGGCCTCCTACGAGCAGTACTTC. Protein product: CASSLTSGGASYEQYF.

The CDR3 nucleotides read TGTGCCAGCAGCTCGTCCGGACAGGGCGAAAAACTGTTTTTT. This encodes CASSSSGQGEKLFF. J is TRBJ1-4 and V is TRBV11-2, with TRBD1 identical over 8 bases. J gave up 8 bases and V 4 bases, and 6 bases lay outside the gene matches. This CDR3 has 14 amino acids. Per the germline V gene, CDR1 is SGHAT and CDR2 is FQNNGV.

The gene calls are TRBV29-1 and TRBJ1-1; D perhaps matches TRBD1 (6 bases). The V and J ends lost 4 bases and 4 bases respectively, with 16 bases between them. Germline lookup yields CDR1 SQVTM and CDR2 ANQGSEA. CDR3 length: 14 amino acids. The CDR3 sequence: CSVGAQGRGTEAFF. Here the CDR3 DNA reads TGCAGCGTTGGGGCTCAGGGGAGAGGCACTGAAGCTTTCTTT.

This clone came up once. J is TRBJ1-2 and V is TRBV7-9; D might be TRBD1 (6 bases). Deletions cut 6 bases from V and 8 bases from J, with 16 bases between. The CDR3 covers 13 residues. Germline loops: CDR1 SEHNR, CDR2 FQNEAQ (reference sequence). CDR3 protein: CASSLQGPDGYTF. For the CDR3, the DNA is TGTGCCAGCAGTTTACAGGGCCCGGACGGCTACACCTTC.

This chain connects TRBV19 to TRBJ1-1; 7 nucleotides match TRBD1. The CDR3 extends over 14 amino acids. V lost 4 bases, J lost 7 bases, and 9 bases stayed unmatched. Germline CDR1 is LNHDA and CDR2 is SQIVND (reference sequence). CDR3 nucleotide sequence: TGTGCCAGTAGTAAGGGACAGCCGGATGTTGAAGCTTTCTTT. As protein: CASSKGQPDVEAFF.

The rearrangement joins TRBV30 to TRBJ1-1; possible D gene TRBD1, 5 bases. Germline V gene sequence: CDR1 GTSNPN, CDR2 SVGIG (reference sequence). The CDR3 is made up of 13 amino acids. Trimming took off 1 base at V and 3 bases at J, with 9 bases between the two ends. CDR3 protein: CAWSGRVDTEAFF. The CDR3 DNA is TGTGCCTGGAGTGGCAGGGTGGACACTGAAGCTTTCTTT.

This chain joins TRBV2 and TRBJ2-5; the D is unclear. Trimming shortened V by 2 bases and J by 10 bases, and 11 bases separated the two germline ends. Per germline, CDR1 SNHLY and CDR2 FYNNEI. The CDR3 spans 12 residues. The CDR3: CASSERAKVQYF. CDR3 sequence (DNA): TGTGCCAGCAGTGAAAGGGCCAAGGTCCAGTACTTC.

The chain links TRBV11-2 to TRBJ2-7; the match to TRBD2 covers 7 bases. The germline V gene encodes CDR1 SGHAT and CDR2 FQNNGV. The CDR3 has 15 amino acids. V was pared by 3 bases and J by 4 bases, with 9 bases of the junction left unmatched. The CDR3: CASSFSPGRDYEQYF. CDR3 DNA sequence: TGTGCCAGCAGCTTTTCACCAGGGAGGGATTACGAGCAGTACTTC.

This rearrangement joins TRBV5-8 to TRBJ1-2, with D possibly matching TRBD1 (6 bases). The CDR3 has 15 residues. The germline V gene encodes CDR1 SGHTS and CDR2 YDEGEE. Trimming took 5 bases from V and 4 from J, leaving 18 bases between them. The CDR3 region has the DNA TGTGCCAGCAGTTACGTACAGGGTTGGGGCTATGGCTACACCTTC. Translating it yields CASSYVQGWGYGYTF.

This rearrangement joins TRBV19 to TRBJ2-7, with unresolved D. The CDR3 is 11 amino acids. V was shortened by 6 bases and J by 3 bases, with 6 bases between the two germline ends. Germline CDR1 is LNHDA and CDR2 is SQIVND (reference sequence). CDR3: CASSQNYEQYF. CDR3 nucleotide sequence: TGTGCCAGTAGCCAGAACTACGAGCAGTACTTC.

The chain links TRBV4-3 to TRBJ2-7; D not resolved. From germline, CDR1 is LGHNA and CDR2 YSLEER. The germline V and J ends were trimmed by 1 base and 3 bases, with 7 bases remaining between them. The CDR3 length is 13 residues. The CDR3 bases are TGCGCCAGCAGCCAAGGGATAAACTACGAGCAGTACTTC. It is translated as CASSQGINYEQYF.

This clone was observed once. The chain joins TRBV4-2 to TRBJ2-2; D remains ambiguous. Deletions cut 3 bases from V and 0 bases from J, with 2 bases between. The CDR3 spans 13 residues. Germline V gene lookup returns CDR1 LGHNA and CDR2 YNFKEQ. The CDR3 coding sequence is TGTGCCAGCAGCCACTCGAACACCGGGGAGCTGTTTTTT. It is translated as CASSHSNTGELFF.